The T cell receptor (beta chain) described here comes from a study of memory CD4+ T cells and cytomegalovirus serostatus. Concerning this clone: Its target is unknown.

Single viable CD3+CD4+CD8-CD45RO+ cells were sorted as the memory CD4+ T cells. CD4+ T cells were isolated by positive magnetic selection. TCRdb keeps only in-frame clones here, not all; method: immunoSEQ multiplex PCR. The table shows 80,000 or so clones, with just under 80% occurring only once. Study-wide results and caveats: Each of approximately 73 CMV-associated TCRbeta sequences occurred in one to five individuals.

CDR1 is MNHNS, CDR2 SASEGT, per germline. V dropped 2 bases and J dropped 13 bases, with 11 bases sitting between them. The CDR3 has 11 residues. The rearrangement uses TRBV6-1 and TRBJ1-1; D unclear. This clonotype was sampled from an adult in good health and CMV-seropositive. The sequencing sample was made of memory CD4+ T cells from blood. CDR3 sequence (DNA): TGTGCCAGCAGTGAATCCAGTCCGGATTTCTTT. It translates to CASSESSPDFF.